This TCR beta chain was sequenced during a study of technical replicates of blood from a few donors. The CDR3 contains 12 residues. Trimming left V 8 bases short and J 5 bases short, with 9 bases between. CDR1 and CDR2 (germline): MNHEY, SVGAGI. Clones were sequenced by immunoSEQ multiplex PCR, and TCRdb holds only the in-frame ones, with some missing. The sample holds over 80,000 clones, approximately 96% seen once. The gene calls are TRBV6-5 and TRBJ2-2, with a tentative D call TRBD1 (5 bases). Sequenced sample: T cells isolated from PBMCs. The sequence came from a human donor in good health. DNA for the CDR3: TGTGCCAGCTATAGGGGTACCGGGGAGCTGTTTTTT. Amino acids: CASYRGTGELFF.